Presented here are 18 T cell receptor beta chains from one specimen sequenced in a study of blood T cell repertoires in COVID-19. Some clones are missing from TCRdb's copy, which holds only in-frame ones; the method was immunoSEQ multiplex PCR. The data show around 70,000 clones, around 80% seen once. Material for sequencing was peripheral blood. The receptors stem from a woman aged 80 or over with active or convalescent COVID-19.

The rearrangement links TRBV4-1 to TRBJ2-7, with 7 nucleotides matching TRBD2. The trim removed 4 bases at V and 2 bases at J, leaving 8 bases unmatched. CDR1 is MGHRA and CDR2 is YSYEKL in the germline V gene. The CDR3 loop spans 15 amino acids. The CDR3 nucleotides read TGCGCCAGCAGCCCTCTTGGCGGGGGTACCTACGAGCAGTACTTC. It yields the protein CASSPLGGGTYEQYF.

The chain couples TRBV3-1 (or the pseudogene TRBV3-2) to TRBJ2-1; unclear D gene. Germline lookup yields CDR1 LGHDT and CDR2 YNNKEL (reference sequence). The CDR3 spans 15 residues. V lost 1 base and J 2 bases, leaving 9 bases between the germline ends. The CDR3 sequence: CASSQVGQTYNEQFF. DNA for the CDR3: TGTGCCAGCAGCCAAGTGGGCCAAACCTACAATGAGCAGTTCTTC.

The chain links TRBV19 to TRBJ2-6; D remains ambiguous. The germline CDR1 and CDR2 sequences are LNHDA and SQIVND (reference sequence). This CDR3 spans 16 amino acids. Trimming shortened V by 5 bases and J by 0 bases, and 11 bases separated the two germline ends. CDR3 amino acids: CASSGPLYSGANVLTF. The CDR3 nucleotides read TGTGCCAGTAGTGGCCCCCTTTACTCTGGGGCCAACGTCCTGACTTTC. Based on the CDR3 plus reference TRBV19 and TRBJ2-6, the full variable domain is DGGITQSPKYLFRKEGQNVTLSCEQNLNHDAMYWYRQDPGQGLRLIYYSQIVNDFQKGDIAEGYSVSREKKESFPLTVTSAQKNPTAFYLCASSGPLYSGANVLTFGAGSRLTVL.

The CDR3 coding sequence is TGTGCCAGTAGTAACCCCTCCTTAGGGGCCTACGAGCAGTACTTC. Encoded protein: CASSNPSLGAYEQYF. This chain joins TRBV19 and TRBJ2-7; a possible D gene is TRBD1 (5 bases). The CDR3 contains 15 residues. Germline V gene data show CDR1 as LNHDA and CDR2 as SQIVND (reference sequence). The V gene lost 4 bases and the J gene lost 2 bases, with 15 bases spanning the gap.

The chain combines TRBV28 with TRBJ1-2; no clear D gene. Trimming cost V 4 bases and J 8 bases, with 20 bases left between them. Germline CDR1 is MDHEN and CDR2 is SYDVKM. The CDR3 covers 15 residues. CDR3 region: CASSSLDGERGGYTF. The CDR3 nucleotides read TGTGCCAGCAGTTCCCTTGATGGGGAGCGCGGGGGCTACACCTTC.

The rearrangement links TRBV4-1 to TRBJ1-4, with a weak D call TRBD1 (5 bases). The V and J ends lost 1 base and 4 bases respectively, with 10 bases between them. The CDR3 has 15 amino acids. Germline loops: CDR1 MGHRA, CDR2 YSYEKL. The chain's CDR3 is CASSQVPGVNEKLFF. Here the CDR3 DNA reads TGCGCCAGCAGCCAAGTACCGGGGGTTAATGAAAAACTGTTTTTT.

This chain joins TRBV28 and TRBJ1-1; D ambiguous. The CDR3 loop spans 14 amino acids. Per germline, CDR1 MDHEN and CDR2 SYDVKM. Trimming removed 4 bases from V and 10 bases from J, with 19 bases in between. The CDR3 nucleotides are TGTGCCAGCAGTTCTCCTATGGAGGTTTTCCGAGCTTTCTTT. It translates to CASSSPMEVFRAFF.

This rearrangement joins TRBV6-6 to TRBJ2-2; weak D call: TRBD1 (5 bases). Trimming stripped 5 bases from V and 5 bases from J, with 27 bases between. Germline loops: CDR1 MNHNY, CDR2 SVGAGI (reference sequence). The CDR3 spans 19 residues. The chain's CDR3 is CASSPHILPGPRGTGELFF. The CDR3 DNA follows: TGTGCCAGCAGTCCCCACATTCTCCCGGGTCCTAGGGGAACCGGGGAGCTGTTTTTT.

The CDR3 DNA reads TGCGCCAGCAGCCAACTGAACGCGCTAGCCAAAAACATTCAGTACTTC. The encoded protein is CASSQLNALAKNIQYF. The J gene is TRBJ2-4, the V gene TRBV4-1; D is undetermined. This CDR3 is built from 16 residues. CDR1 and CDR2 from the germline V gene are MGHRA and YSYEKL. The germline V and J ends were trimmed by 2 bases and 0 bases, with 11 bases remaining between them.

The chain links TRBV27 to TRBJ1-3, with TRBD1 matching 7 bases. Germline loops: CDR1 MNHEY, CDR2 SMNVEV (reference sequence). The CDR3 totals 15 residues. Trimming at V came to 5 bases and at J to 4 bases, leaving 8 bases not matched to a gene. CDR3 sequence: CASSRTGTDGNTIYF. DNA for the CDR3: TGTGCCAGCAGTCGAACCGGGACAGACGGAAACACCATATATTTT.

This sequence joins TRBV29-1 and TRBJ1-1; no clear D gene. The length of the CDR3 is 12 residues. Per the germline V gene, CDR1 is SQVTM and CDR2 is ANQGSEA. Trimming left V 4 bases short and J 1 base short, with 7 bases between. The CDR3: CSVGQPNTEAFF. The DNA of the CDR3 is TGCAGCGTTGGACAACCGAACACTGAAGCTTTCTTT.

The CDR3 DNA sequence: TGTGCCAGCAGCCGGCGGGGGGACGGGGAGCTGTTTTTT. As protein: CASSRRGDGELFF. The chain is built from TRBV3-1 (or the pseudogene TRBV3-2) and TRBJ2-2; 8 bases line up with TRBD2. Trimming removed 4 bases from V and 7 bases from J; junction bases left unmatched: 2. The V gene's germline CDR1 is LGHDT and CDR2 YNNKEL (reference sequence). This CDR3 has 13 residues.

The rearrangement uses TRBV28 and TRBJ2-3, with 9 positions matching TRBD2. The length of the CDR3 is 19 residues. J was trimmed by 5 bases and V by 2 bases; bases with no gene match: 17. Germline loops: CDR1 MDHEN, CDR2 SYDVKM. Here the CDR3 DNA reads TGTGCCAGCAGTTTACCCTCCTCCCTGGCGGGGGGGCCTAGAGATACGCAGTATTTT. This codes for CASSLPSSLAGGPRDTQYF. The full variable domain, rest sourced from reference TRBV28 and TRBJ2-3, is DVKVTQSSRYLVKRTGEKVFLECVQDMDHENMFWYRQDPGLGLRLIYFSYDVKMKEKGDIPEGYSVSREKKERFSLILESASTNQTSMYLCASSLPSSLAGGPRDTQYFGPGTRLTVL.

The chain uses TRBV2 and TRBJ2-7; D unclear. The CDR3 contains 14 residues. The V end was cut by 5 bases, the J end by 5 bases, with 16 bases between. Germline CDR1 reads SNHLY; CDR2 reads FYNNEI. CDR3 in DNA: TGTGCCAGCAGTAGATCACAGATCGCACACGAGCAGTACTTC. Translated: CASSRSQIAHEQYF.

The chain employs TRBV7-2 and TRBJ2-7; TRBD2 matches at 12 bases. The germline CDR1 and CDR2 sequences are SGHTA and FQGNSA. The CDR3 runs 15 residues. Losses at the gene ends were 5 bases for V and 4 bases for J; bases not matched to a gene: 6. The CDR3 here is CASSPGTSGLYEQYF. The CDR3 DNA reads TGTGCCAGCAGCCCGGGGACTAGCGGGTTATACGAGCAGTACTTC.

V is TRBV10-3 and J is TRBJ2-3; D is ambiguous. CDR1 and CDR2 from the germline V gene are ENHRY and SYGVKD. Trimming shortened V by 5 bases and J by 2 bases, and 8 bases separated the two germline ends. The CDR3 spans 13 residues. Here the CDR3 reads CAISPDITDTQYF. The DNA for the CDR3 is TGTGCCATCAGTCCAGATATCACAGATACGCAGTATTTT.

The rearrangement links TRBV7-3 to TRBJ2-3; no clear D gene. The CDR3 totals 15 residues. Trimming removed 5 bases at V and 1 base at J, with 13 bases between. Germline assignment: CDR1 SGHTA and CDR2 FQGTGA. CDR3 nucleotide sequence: TGTGCCAGCAGCCCACGCGGCGGAGGCACAGATACGCAGTATTTT. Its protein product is CASSPRGGGTDTQYF.

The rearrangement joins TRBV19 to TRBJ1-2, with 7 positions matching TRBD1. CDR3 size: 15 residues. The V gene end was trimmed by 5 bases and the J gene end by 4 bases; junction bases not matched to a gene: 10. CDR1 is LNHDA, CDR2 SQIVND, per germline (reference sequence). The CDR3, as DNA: TGTGCCAGTAGTCCACTCCCGACAGGGCCCTATGGCTACACCTTC. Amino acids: CASSPLPTGPYGYTF.